This T cell receptor beta chain was sequenced for a study of cytotoxic CD8 clonotypes in ibrutinib-treated CLL. This clone has more than one count but fewer than ten. Antigen specificity is unknown. The study's findings and limits: Under therapy, public clonotypes either contracted or stayed stable, and they were uncommon. Patients with sustained remission and those progressing were sampled at differing times.

V lost 4 bases and J lost 3; bases outside the gene matches: 2. CDR1 SGHAT and CDR2 FQDESV come from the germline V gene (reference sequence). CDR3 length: 15 amino acids. Depth targeted 1 in 200,000 to 1 in 1 million T cells, averaging 10x coverage per clonotype. Repertoires were generated with immunoSEQ multiplex PCR, while TCRdb's copy carries only in-frame clones and drops some. The table includes some 200,000 clones, about 72% detected once. The V and J genes are TRBV11-1 and TRBJ2-1; 11 nucleotides line up with TRBD1. The sequence was obtained from a human donor with chronic lymphocytic leukemia. Sequenced material: PBMCs, taken after 24 months of ibrutinib treatment. CDR3 loop: CASSYGTGGYNEQFF. As DNA, the CDR3 is TGTGCCAGCAGCTACGGGACAGGGGGCTACAATGAGCAGTTCTTC.